This T cell receptor (beta chain) was recovered during a study of blood T cell repertoires in COVID-19. Overall study context: The study drew acute and convalescent COVID-19 samples from the United States, Italy and Spain. Sources were T cells, B-cell-depleted T cells, or PBMCs; the material itself was cDNA or gDNA.

Per the study methods: Reference gene primer amplification yielded estimated nucleated cell counts. This table comes from immunoSEQ multiplex PCR, and its TCRdb copy is limited to in-frame clones, with some not included. Clone size and V and J calls were adopted from that table, with D and trimming inferred from the DNA. The sample lists some 70,000 clones, more than 80% occurring once. CDR1 SEHNR and CDR2 FQNEAQ come from the germline V gene (reference sequence). J lost 3 bases, V lost 5 bases, and 3 bases had no gene match. This CDR3 comprises 14 residues. The receptor comes from an elderly woman with active COVID-19. Source material: peripheral blood. The chain joins TRBV7-9 to TRBJ2-2, with TRBD1 matching 7 bases. CDR3 DNA: TGTGCCAGCAGCAGAGGGACAGACACCGGGGAGCTGTTTTTT. This translates into CASSRGTDTGELFF.